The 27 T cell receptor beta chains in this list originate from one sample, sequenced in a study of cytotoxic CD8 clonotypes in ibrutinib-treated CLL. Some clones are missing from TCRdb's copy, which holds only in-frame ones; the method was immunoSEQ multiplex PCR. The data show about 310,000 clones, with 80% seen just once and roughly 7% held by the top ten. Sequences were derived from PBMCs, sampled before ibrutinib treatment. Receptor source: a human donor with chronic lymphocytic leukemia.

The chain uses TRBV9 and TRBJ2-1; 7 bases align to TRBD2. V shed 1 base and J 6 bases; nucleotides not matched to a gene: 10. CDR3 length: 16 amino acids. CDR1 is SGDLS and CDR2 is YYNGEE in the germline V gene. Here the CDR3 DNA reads TGTGCCAGCAGCGTAACCTTCTCCGGGGGGTTCAATGAGCAGTTCTTC. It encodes CASSVTFSGGFNEQFF.

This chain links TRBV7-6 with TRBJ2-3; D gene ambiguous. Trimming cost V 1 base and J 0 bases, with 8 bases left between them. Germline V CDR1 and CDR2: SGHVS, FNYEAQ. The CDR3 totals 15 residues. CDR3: CASSLVAISTDTQYF. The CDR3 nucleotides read TGTGCCAGCAGCTTAGTGGCCATTAGCACAGATACGCAGTATTTT.

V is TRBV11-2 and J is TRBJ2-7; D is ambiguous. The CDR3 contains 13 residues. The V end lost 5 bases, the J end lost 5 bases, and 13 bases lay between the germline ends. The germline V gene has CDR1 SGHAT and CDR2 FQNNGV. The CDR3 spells CASSKVPRDEQYF. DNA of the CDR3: TGTGCCAGCAGCAAGGTCCCTAGAGACGAGCAGTACTTC. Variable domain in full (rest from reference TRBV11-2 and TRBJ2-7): EAGVAQSPRYKIIEKRQSVAFWCNPISGHATLYWYQQILGQGPKLLIQFQNNGVVDDSQLPKDRFSAERLKGVDSTLKIQPAKLEDSAVYLCASSKVPRDEQYFGPGTRLTVT.

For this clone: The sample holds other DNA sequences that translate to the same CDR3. The CDR3 reads CAISGTGETQYF. CDR3 sequence (DNA): TGTGCCATCAGCGGGACAGGAGAGACCCAGTACTTC. V usage is TRBV10-3 and J usage is TRBJ2-5; 8 bases fit TRBD1. CDR1 is ENHRY, CDR2 SYGVKD, per germline. The length of the CDR3 is 12 residues. V lost 6 bases to trimming and J lost 4 bases; unmatched junction nucleotides: 1.

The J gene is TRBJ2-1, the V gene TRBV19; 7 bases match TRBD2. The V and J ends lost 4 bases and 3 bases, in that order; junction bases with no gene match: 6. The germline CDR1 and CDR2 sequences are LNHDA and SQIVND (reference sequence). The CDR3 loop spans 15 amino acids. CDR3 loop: CASSTRAGHYNEQFF. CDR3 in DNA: TGTGCCAGTAGTACCCGAGCGGGGCACTACAATGAGCAGTTCTTC.

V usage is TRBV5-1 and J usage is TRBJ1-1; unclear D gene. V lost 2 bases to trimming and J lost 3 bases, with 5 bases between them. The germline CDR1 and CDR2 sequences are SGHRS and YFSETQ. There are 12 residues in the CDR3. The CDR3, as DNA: TGCGCCAGCAGCTTTAGGGACACTGAAGCTTTCTTT. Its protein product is CASSFRDTEAFF.

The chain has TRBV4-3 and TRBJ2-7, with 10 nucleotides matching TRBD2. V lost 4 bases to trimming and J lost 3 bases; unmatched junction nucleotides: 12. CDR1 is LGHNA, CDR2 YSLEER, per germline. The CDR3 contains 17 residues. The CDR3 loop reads CASSLSSSGRTGYEQYF. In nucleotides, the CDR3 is TGCGCCAGCAGCCTCTCGTCTAGCGGGAGAACCGGCTACGAGCAGTACTTC.

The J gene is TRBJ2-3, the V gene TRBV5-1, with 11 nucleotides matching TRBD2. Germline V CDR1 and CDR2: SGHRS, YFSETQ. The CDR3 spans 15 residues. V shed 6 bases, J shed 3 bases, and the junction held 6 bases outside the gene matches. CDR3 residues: CASTLSSGGTDTQYF. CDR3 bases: TGCGCCAGCACGTTGTCTAGCGGGGGGACAGATACGCAGTATTTT.

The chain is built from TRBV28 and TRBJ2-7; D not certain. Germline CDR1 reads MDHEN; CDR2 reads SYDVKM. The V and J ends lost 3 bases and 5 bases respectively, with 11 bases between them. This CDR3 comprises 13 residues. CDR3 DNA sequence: TGTGCCAGCAGTTTGGGTTCAACCGACGAGCAGTACTTC. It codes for CASSLGSTDEQYF.

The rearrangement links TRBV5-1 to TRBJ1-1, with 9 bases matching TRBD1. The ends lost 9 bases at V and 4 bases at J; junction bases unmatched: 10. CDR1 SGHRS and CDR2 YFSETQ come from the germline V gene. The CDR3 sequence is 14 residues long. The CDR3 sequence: CATTLGQGATEAFF. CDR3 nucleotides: TGCGCCACCACCCTGGGACAGGGAGCCACTGAAGCTTTCTTT.

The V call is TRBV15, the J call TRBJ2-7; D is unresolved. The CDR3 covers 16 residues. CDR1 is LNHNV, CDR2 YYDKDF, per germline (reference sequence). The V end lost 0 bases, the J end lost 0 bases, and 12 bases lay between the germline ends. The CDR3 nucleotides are TGTGCCACCAGCAGAGATAGGGCTAGGAGCTCCTACGAGCAGTACTTC. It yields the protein CATSRDRARSSYEQYF.

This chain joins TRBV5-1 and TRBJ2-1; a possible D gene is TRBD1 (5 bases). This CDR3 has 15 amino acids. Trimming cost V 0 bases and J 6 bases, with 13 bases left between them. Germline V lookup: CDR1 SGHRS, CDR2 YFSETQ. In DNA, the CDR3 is TGCGCCAGCAGCTTGGAGGCAGGGTTGGGCAATGAGCAGTTCTTC. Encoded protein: CASSLEAGLGNEQFF.

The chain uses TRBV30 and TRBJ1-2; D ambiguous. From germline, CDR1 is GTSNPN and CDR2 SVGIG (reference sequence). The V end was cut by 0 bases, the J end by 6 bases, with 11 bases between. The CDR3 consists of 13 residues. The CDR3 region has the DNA TGTGCCTGGAGTGTACGGGGTTACGATGGCTACACCTTC. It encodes CAWSVRGYDGYTF.

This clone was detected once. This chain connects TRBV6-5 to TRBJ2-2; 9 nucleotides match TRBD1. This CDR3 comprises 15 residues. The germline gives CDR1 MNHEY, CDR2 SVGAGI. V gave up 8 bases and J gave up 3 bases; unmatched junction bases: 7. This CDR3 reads CASESGQGYTGELFF. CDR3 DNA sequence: TGTGCCAGCGAATCGGGACAGGGTTACACCGGGGAGCTGTTTTTT.

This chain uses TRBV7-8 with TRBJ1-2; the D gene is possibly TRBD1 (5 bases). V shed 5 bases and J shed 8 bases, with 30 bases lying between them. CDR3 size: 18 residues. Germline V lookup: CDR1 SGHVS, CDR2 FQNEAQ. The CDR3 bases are TGTGCCAGCAGCCCCAAGCGGGGGACCCCTGGGGCGGCGGCGGGCTACACCTTC. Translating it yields CASSPKRGTPGAAAGYTF.

The CDR3 DNA follows: TGTGCCTGGCAGACTAGCGGGAGAATCGAGCAGTACTTC. Protein: CAWQTSGRIEQYF. This sequence joins TRBV30 and TRBJ2-7, with 12 bases lining up with TRBD2. The J segment lost 6 bases and the V segment lost 5 bases, leaving 5 bases of the junction unmatched. Germline CDR1 reads GTSNPN; CDR2 reads SVGIG (reference sequence). The length of the CDR3 is 13 residues.

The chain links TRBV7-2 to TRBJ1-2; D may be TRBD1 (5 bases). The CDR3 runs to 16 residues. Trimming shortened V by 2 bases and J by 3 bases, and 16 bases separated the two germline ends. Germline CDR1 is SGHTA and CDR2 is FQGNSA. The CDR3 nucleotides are TGTGCCAGCAGCTTAAATTTCGACAGTAACTACTATGGCTACACCTTC. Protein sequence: CASSLNFDSNYYGYTF. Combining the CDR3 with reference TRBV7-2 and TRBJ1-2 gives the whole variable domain GAGVSQSPSNKVTEKGKDVELRCDPISGHTALYWYRQSLGQGLEFLIYFQGNSAPDKSGLPSDRFSAERTGGSVSTLTIQRTQQEDSAVYLCASSLNFDSNYYGYTFGSGTRLTVV.

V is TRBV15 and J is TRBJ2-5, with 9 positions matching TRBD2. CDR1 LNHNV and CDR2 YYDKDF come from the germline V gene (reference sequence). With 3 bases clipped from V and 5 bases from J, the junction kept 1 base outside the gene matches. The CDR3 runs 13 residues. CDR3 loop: CATSSGLAETQYF. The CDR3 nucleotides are TGTGCCACCAGCAGCGGACTAGCGGAGACCCAGTACTTC.

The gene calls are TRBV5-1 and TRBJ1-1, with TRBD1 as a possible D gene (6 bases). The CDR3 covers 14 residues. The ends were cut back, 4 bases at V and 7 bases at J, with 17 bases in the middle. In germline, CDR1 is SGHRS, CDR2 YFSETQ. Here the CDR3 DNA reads TGCGCCAGCAGCCCCGGGACATTATTCGATGAAGCTTTCTTT. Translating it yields CASSPGTLFDEAFF.

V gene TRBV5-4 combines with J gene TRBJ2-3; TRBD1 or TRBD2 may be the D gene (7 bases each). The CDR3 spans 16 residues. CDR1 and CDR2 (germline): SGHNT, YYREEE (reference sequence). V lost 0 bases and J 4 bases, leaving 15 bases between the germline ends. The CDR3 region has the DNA TGTGCCAGCAGCTTGGAAGGGGGAGGGGGCGCAGATACGCAGTATTTT. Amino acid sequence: CASSLEGGGGADTQYF.

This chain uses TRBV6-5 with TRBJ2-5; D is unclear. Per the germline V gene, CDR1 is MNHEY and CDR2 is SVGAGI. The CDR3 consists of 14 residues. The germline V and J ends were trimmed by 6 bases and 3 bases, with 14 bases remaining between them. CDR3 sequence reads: CASSYPDEEETQYF. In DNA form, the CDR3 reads TGTGCCAGCAGCTACCCTGACGAGGAAGAGACCCAGTACTTC.

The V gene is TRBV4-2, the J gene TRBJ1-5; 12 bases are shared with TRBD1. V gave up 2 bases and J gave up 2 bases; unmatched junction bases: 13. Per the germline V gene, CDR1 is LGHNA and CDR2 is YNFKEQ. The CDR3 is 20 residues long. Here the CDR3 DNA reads TGTGCCAGCAGCCAATCATCCGGGACAGGGGGCGCGGTTGGCAATCAGCCCCAGCATTTT. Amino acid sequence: CASSQSSGTGGAVGNQPQHF.

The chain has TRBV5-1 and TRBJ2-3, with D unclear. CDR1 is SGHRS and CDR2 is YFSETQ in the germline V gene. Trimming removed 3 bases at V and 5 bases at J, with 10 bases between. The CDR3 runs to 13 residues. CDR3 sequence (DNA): TGCGCCAGCAGCTCGATGACACGAGATACGCAGTATTTT. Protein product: CASSSMTRDTQYF.

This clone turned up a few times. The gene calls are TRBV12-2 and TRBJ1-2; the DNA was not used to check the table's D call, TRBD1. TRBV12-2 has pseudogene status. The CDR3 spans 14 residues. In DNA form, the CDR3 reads TGTGCAAGTCGCTTAGAACAGACCTCCTATGGCTACACCTTC. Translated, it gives CASRLEQTSYGYTF.

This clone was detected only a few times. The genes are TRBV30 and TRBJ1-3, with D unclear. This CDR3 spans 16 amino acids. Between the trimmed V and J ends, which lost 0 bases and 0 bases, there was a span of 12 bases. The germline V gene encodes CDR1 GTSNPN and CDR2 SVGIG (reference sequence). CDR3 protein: CAWSVGRPSSGNTIYF. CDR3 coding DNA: TGTGCCTGGAGTGTCGGACGGCCTAGCTCTGGAAACACCATATATTTT.

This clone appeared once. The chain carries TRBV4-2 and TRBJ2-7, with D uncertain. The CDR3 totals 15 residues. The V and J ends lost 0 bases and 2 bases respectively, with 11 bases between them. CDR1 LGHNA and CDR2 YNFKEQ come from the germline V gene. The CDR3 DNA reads TGTGCCAGCAGCCAAGACATTACCCTTACCTACGAGCAGTACTTC. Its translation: CASSQDITLTYEQYF.

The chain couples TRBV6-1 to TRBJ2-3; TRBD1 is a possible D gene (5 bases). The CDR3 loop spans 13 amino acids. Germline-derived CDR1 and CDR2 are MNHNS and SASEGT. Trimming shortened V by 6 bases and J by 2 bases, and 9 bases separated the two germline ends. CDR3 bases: TGTGCCAGCAGCGAGACAGACACAGATACGCAGTATTTT. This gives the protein CASSETDTDTQYF.